This T cell receptor (beta chain) was retrieved from a study of identifying expanded T cells in peripheral blood (dated by TCRdb to the late 2010s). Describing the broader study: Technical replicates were generated by sequencing separate aliquots of the same genomic DNA pool, with four replicates compared pairwise. Study-wide findings and limitations: The authors expected that biological variance in healthy repertoires might rise further over much longer intervals, such as months to years. Across all healthy donors, variance in clone template counts between roughly two-week samples was found to increase significantly with total template count. The binomial model flagged approximately 1.2 differentially abundant clones between technical replicates, compared with roughly 17 over approximately 2 weeks and 18 to 20 over around four weeks. The beta-binomial model significantly reduced the number of clones called differentially abundant and the false-positive rate across all healthy-donor time intervals.

As regards this clone: Its antigen is unknown. The input lacks base qualities; no much larger clone sits a single base away.

Relative to germline, V is 1 base shorter and J is 6 bases shorter, with 20 bases between their ends. The CDR3 goes from the cysteine to the phenylalanine over 17 residues. Only the CDR3 region is kept as DNA, spanning 51 bases read in frame from base 1. Via the germline V gene (reference sequence), CDR1 is SGHNT and CDR2 YYREEE. During the collection period, no infections or other immune events were recorded for the healthy donors. Time-dependent variance in a beta-binomial model of T-cell clone differential abundance was calibrated using healthy-donor blood repertoires as a training cohort. There were ten or so healthy donors in the training cohort, of whom 3 were female and 7 were male. Donor ages ranged from roughly 29 to 64 years, with an average of roughly 47 years. Obtained from a commercial supplier, whole blood was collected from each healthy donor at three time points set around two weeks apart. Genomic DNA was extracted from unsorted whole blood for immunosequencing.

TCRbeta CDR3 regions were profiled with the immunoSEQ Assay using bias-controlled multiplex PCR amplification of genomic DNA. Under the source paper's analysis protocol: To quantify the absolute abundance of each unique TCRbeta CDR3 region, the sequences were collapsed and filtered. Differential abundance was assessed using a binomial (Fisher-equivalent) model and a beta-binomial model in which time-dependent variance fitted from healthy donors was added. Clones with fewer than 5 combined templates were removed, and a clone was called differentially abundant if the clone's Benjamini-Hochberg FDR was below 0.01. The form v = (b*log(k)+a)^2 was used to model beta-binomial variance as a function of total template count across the two samples. Held by TCRdb, this immuneACCESS table contains in-frame sequences only and omits some clones. Under half of the omission traces to an unresolved V gene where checked; the cause of the rest is unknown. V and J calls and clone size are as listed in that table; D and trimming were resolved from the DNA. The sample yields roughly 75,000 clones; 90% were counted once. The ten largest make up over 2.5% of the sample.

This sequence originates from a person aged 18 to 70 in good health. The sample consisted of blood. The chain is assembled from TRBV5-4 and TRBJ2-4; TRBD1 is perhaps the D gene, given 5 matching bases. The CDR3 in this case is CASSLSLIPPQGNIQYF. The bases read TGTGCCAGCAGCTTGTCGCTTATACCTCCCCAGGGAAACATTCAGTACTTC.